Given below is one TCR beta chain in context. Its target antigen remains unknown. There are no base qualities to consult, and no much larger clone falls within one base. TCR cDNA was made using 5'RACE template switching, a step that added a universal primer site and unique molecular identifiers. Priming for cDNA synthesis came from both the TCR alpha and TCR beta constant segments. Libraries were amplified in two PCR steps, with sample barcodes and sequencing adapters added in the second step. Libraries were sequenced on Illumina HiSeq 2500 (2x100 bp) or NovaSeq (2x150 bp). Turning to the authors' computational methods: Reads were demultiplexed and collapsed into UMI consensus sequences with MIGEC, and V(D)J alignment was performed with MiXCR. Vaccine-responding clonotypes were defined with edgeR using replicate PBMC samples, requiring FDR below 0.01 and a log2 fold change above 5 up to day 15. Each bulk clonotype was labeled CD4 or CD8 based on which sequenced repertoire, CD4 or CD8, contained the clonotype at higher abundance. Using fastp trimming at Q25 and MiXCR clonotype assembly, TCRdb reanalyzed the public sequencing data and kept in-frame beta chains. Rows matching on CDR3 protein sequence are summarized as one entry with the most common DNA and genes. The V and J calls shown here were made by TCRdb, not taken from the authors' results. A total of approximately 510,000 distinct CDR3 sequences appear in this sample, roughly 22% of them only once. About 15% of the sample comes from the top ten.

V is clipped by 1 base and J by 9 bases, and the sequence between their germline boundaries is 10 bases long. The germline V gene yields SGHTA for CDR1 and FQGTGA for CDR2. The CDR3 contains 13 residues, cysteine and phenylalanine counted. Left in the record is the CDR3 DNA by itself, 39 bases read in frame from the first base. In the paper's terms, the treatment or condition label means: live attenuated yellow fever vaccine strain. At each blood-draw timepoint, two biological replicates of bulk PBMCs were collected. A standard Ficoll-Paque protocol was used to isolate PBMCs from peripheral blood. RNA was extracted with TriZol from bulk PBMCs, CD4 and CD8 fractions, and dextramer-positive and dextramer-negative fractions. This sample was included in a study of T cells after yellow fever vaccination (dated by TCRdb to between 2018 and 2021). In terms of the full investigation: The SMART-Seq v4 Ultra Low Input RNA kit was used to prepare libraries from fractions with low cell numbers. To track T-cell clones before and after primary and booster YFV17D yellow fever vaccination, bulk TCR alpha and beta repertoires were sequenced longitudinally. The cohort comprised two healthy male donors, one aged 18 to 30 and one aged 30 to 40 years. Blood was collected at multiple timepoints before and after primary and secondary immunization, and bulk PBMC replicates and cell subsets were isolated. Study-level results and caveats: A small share of clonotypes was detected in both CD4 and CD8 compartments, with the overlap likely arising from convergent recombination. Because the study included only a couple of donors, the extent to which the findings can be generalized is limited. Compared with the primary T-cell response, the secondary T-cell response was weaker but faster, peaking on day 5 rather than day 15. Computational filtering was required because FACS-sorted repertoires could contain abundant contaminating clonotypes from the bulk population. Most clones expanded after primary vaccination (96% of CD4 and approximately 90% of CD8) were re-detected after the booster, suggesting that broad memory maintenance occurred.

In this chain, TRBV7-3 is recombined with TRBJ2-1; 6 matching bases give a weak D call of TRBD2. The receptor comes from a man younger than 30 who received the YFV17D yellow fever vaccine. This specimen was PBMCs, taken approximately 20 days after the first yellow fever vaccination. The nucleotide sequence is given as TGTGCCAGCAGCTTAAAGTTCGGGAGTGAGCAGTTCTTC. This translates into CASSLKFGSEQFF. Reference TRBV7-3 and TRBJ2-1 proteins supply the regions before and after the CDR3; the full variable domain is: GAGVSQTPSNKVTEKGKYVELRCDPISGHTALYWYRQSLGQGPEFLIYFQGTGAADDSGLPNDRFFAVRPEGSVSTLKIQRTERGDSAVYLCASSLKFGSEQFFGPGTRLTVL.